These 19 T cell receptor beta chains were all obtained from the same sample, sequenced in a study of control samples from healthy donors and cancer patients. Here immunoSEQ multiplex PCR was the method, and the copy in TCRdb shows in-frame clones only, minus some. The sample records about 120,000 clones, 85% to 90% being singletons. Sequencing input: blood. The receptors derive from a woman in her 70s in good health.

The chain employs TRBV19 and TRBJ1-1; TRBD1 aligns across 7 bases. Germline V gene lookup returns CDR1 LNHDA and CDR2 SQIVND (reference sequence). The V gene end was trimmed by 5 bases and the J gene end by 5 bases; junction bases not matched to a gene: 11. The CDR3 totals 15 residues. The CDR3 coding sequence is TGTGCCAGTAGTGGCGCCGGGACAGTCGGAACTGAAGCTTTCTTT. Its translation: CASSGAGTVGTEAFF.

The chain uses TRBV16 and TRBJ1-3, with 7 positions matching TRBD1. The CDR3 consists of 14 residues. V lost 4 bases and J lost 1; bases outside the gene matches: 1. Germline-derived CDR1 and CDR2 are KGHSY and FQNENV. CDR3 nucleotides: TGTGCCAGCAGCCCGGGACAGTCTGGAAACACCATATATTTT. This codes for CASSPGQSGNTIYF.

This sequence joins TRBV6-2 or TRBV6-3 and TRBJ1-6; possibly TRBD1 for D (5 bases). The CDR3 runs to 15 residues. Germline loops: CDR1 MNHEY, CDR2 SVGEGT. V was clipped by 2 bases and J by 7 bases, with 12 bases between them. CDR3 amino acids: CASSYVDISNSPLHF. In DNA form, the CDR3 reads TGTGCCAGCAGTTACGTGGACATTTCGAATTCACCCCTCCACTTT.

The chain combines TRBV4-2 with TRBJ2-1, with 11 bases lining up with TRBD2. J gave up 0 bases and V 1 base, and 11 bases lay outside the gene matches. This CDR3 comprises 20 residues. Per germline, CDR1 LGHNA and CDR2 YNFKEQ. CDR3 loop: CASSQVFLAGGLSSYNEQFF. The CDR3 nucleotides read TGTGCCAGCAGCCAAGTCTTCTTAGCGGGGGGGCTAAGCTCCTACAATGAGCAGTTCTTC.

For the CDR3, the DNA is TGTGCCAGCTCACCAAAGGGTACCGTTAACTATGGCTACACCTTC. Translating it yields CASSPKGTVNYGYTF. The rearrangement links TRBV18 to TRBJ1-2; D remains ambiguous. Germline V gene data show CDR1 as KGHSH and CDR2 as LQKENI. There are 15 residues in the CDR3. Trimming stripped 2 bases from V and 1 base from J, with 11 bases between.

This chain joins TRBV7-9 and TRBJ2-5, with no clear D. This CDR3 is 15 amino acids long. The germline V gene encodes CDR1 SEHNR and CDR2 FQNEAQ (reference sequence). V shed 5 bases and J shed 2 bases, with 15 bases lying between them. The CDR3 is CASSPTGGGQETQYF. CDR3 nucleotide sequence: TGTGCCAGCAGCCCGACCGGTGGCGGACAAGAGACCCAGTACTTC. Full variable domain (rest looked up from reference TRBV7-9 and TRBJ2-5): DTGVSQNPRHKITKRGQNVTFRCDPISEHNRLYWYRQTLGQGPEFLTYFQNEAQLEKSRLLSDRFSAERPKGSFSTLEIQRTEQGDSAMYLCASSPTGGGQETQYFGPGTRLLVL.

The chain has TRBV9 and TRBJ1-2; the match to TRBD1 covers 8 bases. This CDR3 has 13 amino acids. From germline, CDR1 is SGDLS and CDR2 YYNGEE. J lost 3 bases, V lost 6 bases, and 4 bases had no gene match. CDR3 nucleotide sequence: TGTGCCAGCACCAAGGACAGGGACTATGGCTACACCTTC. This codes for CASTKDRDYGYTF.

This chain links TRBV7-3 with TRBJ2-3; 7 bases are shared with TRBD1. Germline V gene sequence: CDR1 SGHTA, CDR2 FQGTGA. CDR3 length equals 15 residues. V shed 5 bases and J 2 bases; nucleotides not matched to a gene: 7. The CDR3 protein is CASSPNRGSTDTQYF. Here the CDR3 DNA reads TGTGCCAGCAGCCCTAACAGGGGTTCCACAGATACGCAGTATTTT. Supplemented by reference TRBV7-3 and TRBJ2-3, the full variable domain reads GAGVSQTPSNKVTEKGKYVELRCDPISGHTALYWYRQSLGQGPEFLIYFQGTGAADDSGLPNDRFFAVRPEGSVSTLKIQRTERGDSAVYLCASSPNRGSTDTQYFGPGTRLTVL.

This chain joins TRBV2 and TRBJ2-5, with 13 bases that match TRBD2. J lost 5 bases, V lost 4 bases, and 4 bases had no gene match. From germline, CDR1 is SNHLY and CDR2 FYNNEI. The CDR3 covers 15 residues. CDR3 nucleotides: TGTGCCAGCAGTGCGCAACTAGCGGGGGGGGAGACCCAGTACTTC. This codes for CASSAQLAGGETQYF.

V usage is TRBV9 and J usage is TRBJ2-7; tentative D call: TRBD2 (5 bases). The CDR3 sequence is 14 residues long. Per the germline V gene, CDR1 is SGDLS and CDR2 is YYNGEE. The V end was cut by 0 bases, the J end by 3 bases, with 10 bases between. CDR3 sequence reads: CASSVGGGLYEQYF. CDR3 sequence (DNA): TGTGCCAGCAGCGTAGGAGGAGGACTCTACGAGCAGTACTTC.

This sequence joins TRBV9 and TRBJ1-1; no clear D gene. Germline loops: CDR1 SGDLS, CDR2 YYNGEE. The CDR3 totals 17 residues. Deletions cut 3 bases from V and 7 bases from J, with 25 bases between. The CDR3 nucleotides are TGTGCCAGCAGCGCTAGCCTCCCGTCGGCAGGAGATAATGAAGCTTTCTTT. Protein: CASSASLPSAGDNEAFF. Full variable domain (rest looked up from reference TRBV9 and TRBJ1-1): DSGVTQTPKHLITATGQRVTLRCSPRSGDLSVYWYQQSLDQGLQFLIQYYNGEERAKGNILERFSAQQFPDLHSELNLSSLELGDSALYFCASSASLPSAGDNEAFFGQGTRLTVV.

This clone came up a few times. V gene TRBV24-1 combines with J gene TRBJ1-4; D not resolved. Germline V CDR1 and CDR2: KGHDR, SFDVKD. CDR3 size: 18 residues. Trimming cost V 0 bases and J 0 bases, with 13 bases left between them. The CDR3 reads CATSDLSVRITTNEKLFF. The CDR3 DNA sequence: TGTGCCACCAGTGATTTGAGCGTCCGAATTACAACTAATGAAAAACTGTTTTTT.

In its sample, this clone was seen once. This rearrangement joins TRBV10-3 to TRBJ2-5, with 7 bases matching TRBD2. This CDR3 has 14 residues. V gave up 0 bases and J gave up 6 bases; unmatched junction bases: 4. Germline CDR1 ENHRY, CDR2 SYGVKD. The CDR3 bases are TGTGCCATCAGTGAGTCAGGAGCGGGGAAGACCCAGTACTTC. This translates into CAISESGAGKTQYF.

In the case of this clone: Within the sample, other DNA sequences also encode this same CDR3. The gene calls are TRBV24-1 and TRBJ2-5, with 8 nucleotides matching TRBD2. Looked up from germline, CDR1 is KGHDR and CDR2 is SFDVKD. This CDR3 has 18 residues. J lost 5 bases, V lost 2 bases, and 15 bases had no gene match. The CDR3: CATSDSRRGAAGGETQYF. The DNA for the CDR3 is TGTGCCACCAGTGATTCGCGGCGGGGGGCCGCAGGAGGGGAGACCCAGTACTTC.

The CDR3 bases are TGTGCCAGTAGTGTAGCTACAGGGCCGTCTTACACAGATACGCAGTATTTT. It yields the protein CASSVATGPSYTDTQYF. The chain joins TRBV19 to TRBJ2-3; TRBD1 might be the D (6 bases). Germline lookup yields CDR1 LNHDA and CDR2 SQIVND (reference sequence). This CDR3 contains 17 residues. With 5 bases removed from V and 2 bases from J, the gap between germline ends came to 20 bases.

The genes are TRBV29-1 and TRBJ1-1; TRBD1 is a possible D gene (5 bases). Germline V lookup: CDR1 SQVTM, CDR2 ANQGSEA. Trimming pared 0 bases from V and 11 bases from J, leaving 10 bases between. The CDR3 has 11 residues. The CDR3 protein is CSVEDGRGAFF. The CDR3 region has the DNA TGCAGCGTTGAAGATGGACGGGGCGCTTTCTTT.

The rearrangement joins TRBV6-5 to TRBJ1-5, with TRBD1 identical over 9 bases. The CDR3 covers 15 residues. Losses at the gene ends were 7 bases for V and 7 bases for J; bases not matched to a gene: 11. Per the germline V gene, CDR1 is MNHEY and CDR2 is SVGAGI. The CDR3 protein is CASTQDRGVDQPQHF. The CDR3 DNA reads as TGTGCCAGCACTCAAGACAGGGGGGTAGACCAGCCCCAGCATTTT.

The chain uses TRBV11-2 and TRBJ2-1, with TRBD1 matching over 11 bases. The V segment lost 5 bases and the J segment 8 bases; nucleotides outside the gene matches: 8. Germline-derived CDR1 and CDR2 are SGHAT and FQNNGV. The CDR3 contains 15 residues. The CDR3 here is CASSIGQGAIYEQFF. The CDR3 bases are TGTGCCAGCAGCATTGGACAGGGGGCGATCTATGAGCAGTTCTTC.

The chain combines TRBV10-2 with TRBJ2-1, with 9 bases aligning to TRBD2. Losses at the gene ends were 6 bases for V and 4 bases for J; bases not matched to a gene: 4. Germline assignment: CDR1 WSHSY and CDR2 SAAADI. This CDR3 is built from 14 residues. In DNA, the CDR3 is TGCGCCAGCAGGCGGGGGGGCTCTTACAATGAGCAGTTCTTC. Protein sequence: CASRRGGSYNEQFF.